This is a list of T cell receptor beta chains from one sample in a study of T cell changes during pregnancy in multiple sclerosis. This table comes from immunoSEQ multiplex PCR, and its TCRdb copy is limited to in-frame clones, with some not included. This sample has 50,000 to 55,000 clones, with around 90% found just once. Material: CD4+ T cells from peripheral blood mononuclear cells, obtained in the third trimester of pregnancy. These TCRs come from a female donor with multiple sclerosis, enrolled in a pregnancy study. Each CDR3 is given with its conserved first and last residue. A D gene is named only where the DNA matches it firmly. A row's size may be missing; if present it is once, few, many or a size class.

size	D	V	J	CDR3	DNA
NA	NA	TRBV6-1	TRBJ2-7	CASSEQGQGGSYEQYF	TGTGCCAGCAGTGAACAAGGGCAGGGGGGCTCATACGAGCAGTACTTC
NA	NA	TRBV7-8	TRBJ2-1	CASSSGESSYNEQFF	TGTGCCAGCAGCTCTGGGGAGAGCTCCTACAATGAGCAGTTCTTC
NA	NA	TRBV2	TRBJ1-1	CASSDPSYAADTEAFF	TGTGCCAGCAGTGACCCCTCGTATGCGGCAGACACTGAAGCTTTCTTT
once	NA	TRBV14	TRBJ2-2	CASSSTVPRTVGELFF	TGTGCCAGCAGCTCGACTGTCCCAAGGACAGTGGGGGAGCTGTTTTTT
NA	TRBD1	TRBV5-6	TRBJ1-2	CASSLGDRPYGYTF	TGTGCCAGCAGCTTGGGGGACAGACCTTATGGCTACACCTTC
once	TRBD1	TRBV6-4	TRBJ1-1	CASRRGQGNTEAFF	TGTGCCAGCAGGAGGGGACAGGGGAACACTGAAGCTTTCTTT
NA	NA	TRBV2	TRBJ1-2	CASRSDGKYGYTF	TGTGCCAGCAGGTCCGACGGGAAGTATGGCTACACCTTC
NA	NA	TRBV7-8	TRBJ2-1	CASSFRRATIYNEQFF	TGTGCCAGCAGCTTTCGGAGGGCGACTATTTACAATGAGCAGTTCTTC
once	NA	TRBV5-4	TRBJ1-1	CASSGRDGTEAFF	TGTGCCAGCAGCGGCCGGGATGGGACTGAAGCTTTCTTT
NA	TRBD1	TRBV13	TRBJ2-7	CASSFSGQGGFHEQYF	TGTGCCAGCAGCTTCTCTGGACAGGGAGGTTTCCACGAGCAGTACTTC
NA	TRBD2	TRBV29-1	TRBJ2-7	CSVSSGAPSYEQYF	TGCAGCGTTTCCAGCGGGGCGCCCTCCTACGAGCAGTACTTC
few	NA	TRBV6-1	TRBJ1-2	CASSEPGNNYGYTF	TGTGCCAGCAGTGAACCGGGGAATAACTATGGCTACACCTTC
NA	NA	TRBV29-1	TRBJ2-1	CSARTGFFDEQFF	TGCAGCGCTCGTACAGGGTTCTTCGATGAGCAGTTCTTC
NA	NA	TRBV7-6	TRBJ1-2	CASSSGIGGYTF	TGTGCCAGCAGCTCAGGGATAGGGGGCTACACCTTC
NA	TRBD1	TRBV7-2	TRBJ1-3	CAIKVFSGTGLSGNTIYF	TGTGCCATTAAGGTTTTTTCCGGGACAGGGTTATCTGGAAACACCATATATTTT
NA	NA	TRBV9	TRBJ1-2	CASSVGGEVYTF	TGTGCCAGCAGCGTAGGGGGAGAGGTCTACACCTTC
NA	NA	TRBV21-1	TRBJ1-5	CASSKDRAVCNQPQHF	TGTGCCAGCAGCAAGGACAGGGCGGTTTGCAATCAGCCCCAGCATTTT
NA	NA	TRBV9	TRBJ1-6	CASSVGQVDSPLHF	TGTGCCAGCAGCGTAGGTCAGGTAGATTCACCCCTCCACTTT
NA	NA	TRBV14	TRBJ2-4	CASSRLRTLQYF	TGTGCCAGCAGCCGCCTCAGAACCCTCCAGTACTTC
NA	NA	TRBV10-3	TRBJ1-1	CAIRGGTEAFF	TGTGCCATCAGGGGCGGGACTGAAGCTTTCTTT
NA	TRBD2	TRBV6-6	TRBJ2-1	CASSYSGGGALEQFF	TGTGCCAGCAGTTACTCAGGCGGGGGGGCTCTTGAGCAGTTCTTC
NA	NA	TRBV7-7	TRBJ1-1	CASSLLMNTEAFF	TGTGCTAGCAGCTTATTAATGAACACTGAAGCTTTCTTT